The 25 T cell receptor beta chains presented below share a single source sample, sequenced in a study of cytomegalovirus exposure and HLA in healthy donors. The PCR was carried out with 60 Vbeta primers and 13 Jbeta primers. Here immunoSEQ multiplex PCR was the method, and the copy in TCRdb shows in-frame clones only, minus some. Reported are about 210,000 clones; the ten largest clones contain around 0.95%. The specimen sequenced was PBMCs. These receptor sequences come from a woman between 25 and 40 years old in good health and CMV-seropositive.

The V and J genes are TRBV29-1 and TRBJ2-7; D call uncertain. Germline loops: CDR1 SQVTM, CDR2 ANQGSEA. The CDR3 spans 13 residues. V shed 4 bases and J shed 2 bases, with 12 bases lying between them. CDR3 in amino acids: CSVAHTAPYEQYF. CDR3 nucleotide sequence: TGCAGCGTTGCTCACACAGCCCCCTACGAGCAGTACTTC.

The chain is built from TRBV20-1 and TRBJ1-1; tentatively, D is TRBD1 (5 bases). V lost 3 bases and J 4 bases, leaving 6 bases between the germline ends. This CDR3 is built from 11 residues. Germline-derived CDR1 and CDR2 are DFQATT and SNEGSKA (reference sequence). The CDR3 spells CSASRVTEAFF. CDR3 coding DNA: TGCAGTGCTAGCAGGGTCACTGAAGCTTTCTTT.

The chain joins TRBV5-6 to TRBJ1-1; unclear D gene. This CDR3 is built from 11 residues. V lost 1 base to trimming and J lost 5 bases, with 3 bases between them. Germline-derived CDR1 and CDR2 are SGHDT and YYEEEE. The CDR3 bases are TGTGCCAGCAGCTTGCAAACTGAAGCTTTCTTT. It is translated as CASSLQTEAFF. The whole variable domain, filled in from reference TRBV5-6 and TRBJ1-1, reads DAGVTQSPTHLIKTRGQQVTLRCSPKSGHDTVSWYQQALGQGPQFIFQYYEEEERQRGNFPDRFSGHQFPNYSSELNVNALLLGDSALYLCASSLQTEAFFGQGTRLTVV.

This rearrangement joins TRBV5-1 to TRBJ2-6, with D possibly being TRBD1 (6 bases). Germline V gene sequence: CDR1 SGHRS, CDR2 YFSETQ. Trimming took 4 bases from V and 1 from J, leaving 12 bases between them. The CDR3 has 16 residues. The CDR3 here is CASSLLTGSGANVLTF. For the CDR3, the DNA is TGCGCCAGCAGCCTGCTAACAGGGTCTGGGGCCAACGTCCTGACTTTC. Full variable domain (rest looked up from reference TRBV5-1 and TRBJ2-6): KAGVTQTPRYLIKTRGQQVTLSCSPISGHRSVSWYQQTPGQGLQFLFEYFSETQRNKGNFPGRFSGRQFSNSRSEMNVSTLELGDSALYLCASSLLTGSGANVLTFGAGSRLTVL.

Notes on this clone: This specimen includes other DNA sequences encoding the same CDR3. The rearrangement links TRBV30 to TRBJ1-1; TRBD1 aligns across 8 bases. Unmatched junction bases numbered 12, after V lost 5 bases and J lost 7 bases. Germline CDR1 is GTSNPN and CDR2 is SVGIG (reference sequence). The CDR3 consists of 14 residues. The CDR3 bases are TGTGCCTGGGGTGGACAGGGTTGGGTTTATGAAGCTTTCTTT. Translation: CAWGGQGWVYEAFF.

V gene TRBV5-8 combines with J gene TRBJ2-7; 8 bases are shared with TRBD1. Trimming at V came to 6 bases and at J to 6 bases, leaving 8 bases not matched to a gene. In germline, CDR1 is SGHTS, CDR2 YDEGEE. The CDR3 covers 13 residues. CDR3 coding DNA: TGTGCCAGCACCAGGACAGGGATCGGCGAGCAGTACTTC. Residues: CASTRTGIGEQYF.

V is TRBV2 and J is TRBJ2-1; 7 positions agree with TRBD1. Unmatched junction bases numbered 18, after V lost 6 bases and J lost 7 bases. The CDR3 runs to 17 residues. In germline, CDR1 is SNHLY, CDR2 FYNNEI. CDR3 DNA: TGTGCCAGCAGGGTACCGGTGGGGACAGCCAACTTTAATGAGCAGTTCTTC. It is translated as CASRVPVGTANFNEQFF.

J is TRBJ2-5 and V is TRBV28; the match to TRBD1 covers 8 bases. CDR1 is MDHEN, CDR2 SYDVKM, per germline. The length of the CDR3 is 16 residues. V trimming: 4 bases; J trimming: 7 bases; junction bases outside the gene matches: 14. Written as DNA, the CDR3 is TGTGCCAGCAGTTCGACAGGGGCAGGAGATGAAGGGACCCAGTACTTC. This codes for CASSSTGAGDEGTQYF.

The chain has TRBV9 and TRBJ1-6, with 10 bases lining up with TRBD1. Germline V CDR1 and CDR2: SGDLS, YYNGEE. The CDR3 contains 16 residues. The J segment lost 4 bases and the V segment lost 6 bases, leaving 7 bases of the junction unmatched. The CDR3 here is CASNLGTGVYNSPLHF. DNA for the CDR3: TGTGCCAGCAACCTAGGGACAGGGGTTTATAATTCACCCCTCCACTTT.

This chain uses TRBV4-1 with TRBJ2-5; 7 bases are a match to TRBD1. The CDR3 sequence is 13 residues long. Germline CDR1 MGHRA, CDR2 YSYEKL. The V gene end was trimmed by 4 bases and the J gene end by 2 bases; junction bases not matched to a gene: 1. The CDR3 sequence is CASSPRGQETQYF. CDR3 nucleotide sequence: TGCGCCAGCAGCCCCAGGGGGCAAGAGACCCAGTACTTC.

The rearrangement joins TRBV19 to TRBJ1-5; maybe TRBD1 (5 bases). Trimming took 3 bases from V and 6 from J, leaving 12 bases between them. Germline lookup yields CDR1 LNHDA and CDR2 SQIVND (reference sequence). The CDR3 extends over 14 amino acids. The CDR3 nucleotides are TGTGCCAGTAGTATCCTTCAGGGAGGTCAGCCCCAGCATTTT. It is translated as CASSILQGGQPQHF.

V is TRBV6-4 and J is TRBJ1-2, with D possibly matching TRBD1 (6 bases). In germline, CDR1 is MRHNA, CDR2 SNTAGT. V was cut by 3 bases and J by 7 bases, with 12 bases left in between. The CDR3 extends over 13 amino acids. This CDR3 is CASSEFAGAGYTF. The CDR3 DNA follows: TGTGCCAGCAGTGAGTTCGCAGGGGCTGGCTACACCTTC.

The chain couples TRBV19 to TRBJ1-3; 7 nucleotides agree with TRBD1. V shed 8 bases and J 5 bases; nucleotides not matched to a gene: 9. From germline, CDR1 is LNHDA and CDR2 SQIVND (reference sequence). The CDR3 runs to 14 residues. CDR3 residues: CASGGTDGRNTIYF. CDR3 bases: TGTGCCAGTGGGGGGACAGACGGACGAAACACCATATATTTT. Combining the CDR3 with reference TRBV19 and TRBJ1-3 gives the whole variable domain DGGITQSPKYLFRKEGQNVTLSCEQNLNHDAMYWYRQDPGQGLRLIYYSQIVNDFQKGDIAEGYSVSREKKESFPLTVTSAQKNPTAFYLCASGGTDGRNTIYFGEGSWLTVV.

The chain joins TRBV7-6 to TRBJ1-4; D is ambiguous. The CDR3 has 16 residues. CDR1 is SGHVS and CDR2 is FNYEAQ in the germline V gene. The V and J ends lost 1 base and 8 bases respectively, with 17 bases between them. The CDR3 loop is CASSLEEEGIREKLFF. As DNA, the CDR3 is TGTGCCAGCAGCTTAGAGGAAGAGGGTATCCGGGAAAAACTGTTTTTT.

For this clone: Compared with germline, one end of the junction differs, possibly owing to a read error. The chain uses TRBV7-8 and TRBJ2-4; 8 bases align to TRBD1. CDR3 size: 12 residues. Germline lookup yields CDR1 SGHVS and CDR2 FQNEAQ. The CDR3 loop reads CASSLEDRAWNF. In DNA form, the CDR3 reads TGTGCCAGCAGCTTAGAGGACAGGGCTTGGAACTTC.

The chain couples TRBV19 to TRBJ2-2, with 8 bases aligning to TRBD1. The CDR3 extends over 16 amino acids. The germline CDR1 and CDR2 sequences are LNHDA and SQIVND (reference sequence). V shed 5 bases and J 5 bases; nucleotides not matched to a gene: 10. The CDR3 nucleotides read TGTGCCAGTAGTGGTATGCCAACAGGGGGAACCGGGGAGCTGTTTTTT. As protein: CASSGMPTGGTGELFF.

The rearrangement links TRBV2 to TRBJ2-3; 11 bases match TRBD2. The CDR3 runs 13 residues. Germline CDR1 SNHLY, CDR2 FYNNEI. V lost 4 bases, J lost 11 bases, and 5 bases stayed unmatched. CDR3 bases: TGTGCCAGCAGTGTCGAACTAGCGGGAGAGCAGTATTTT. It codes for CASSVELAGEQYF. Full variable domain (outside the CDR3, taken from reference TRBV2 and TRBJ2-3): EPEVTQTPSHQVTQMGQEVILRCVPISNHLYFYWYRQILGQKVEFLVSFYNNEISEKSEIFDDQFSVERPDGSNFTLKIRSTKLEDSAMYFCASSVELAGEQYFGPGTRLTVL.

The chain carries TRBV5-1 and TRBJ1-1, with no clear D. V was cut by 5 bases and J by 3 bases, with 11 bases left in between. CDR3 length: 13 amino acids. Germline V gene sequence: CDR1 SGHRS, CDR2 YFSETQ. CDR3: CASREEGYTEAFF. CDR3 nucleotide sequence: TGCGCCAGCAGGGAGGAAGGGTACACTGAAGCTTTCTTT.

The CDR3 DNA sequence: TGTGCCAGCGGGGACAGGGGCCTCGACCACTCCTACGAGCAGTACTTC. Protein: CASGDRGLDHSYEQYF. The chain has TRBV2 and TRBJ2-7; 10 positions agree with TRBD1. V shed 8 bases and J 0 bases; nucleotides not matched to a gene: 10. Germline V gives CDR1 SNHLY, CDR2 FYNNEI. CDR3 length equals 16 residues.

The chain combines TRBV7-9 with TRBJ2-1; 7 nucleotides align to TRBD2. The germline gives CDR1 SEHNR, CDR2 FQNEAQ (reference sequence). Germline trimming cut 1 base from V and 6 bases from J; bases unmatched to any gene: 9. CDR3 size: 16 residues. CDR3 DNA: TGTGCCAGCAGCTTAGGAAGACTAGCTTCCCGCAATGAGCAGTTCTTC. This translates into CASSLGRLASRNEQFF. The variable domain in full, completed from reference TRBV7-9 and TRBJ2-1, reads DTGVSQNPRHKITKRGQNVTFRCDPISEHNRLYWYRQTLGQGPEFLTYFQNEAQLEKSRLLSDRFSAERPKGSFSTLEIQRTEQGDSAMYLCASSLGRLASRNEQFFGPGTRLTVL.

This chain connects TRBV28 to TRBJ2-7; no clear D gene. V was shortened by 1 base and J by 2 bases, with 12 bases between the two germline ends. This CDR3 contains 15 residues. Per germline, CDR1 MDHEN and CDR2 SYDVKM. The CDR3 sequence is CASSLYGRTPYEQYF. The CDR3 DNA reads TGTGCCAGCAGTTTATATGGCAGAACCCCCTACGAGCAGTACTTC.

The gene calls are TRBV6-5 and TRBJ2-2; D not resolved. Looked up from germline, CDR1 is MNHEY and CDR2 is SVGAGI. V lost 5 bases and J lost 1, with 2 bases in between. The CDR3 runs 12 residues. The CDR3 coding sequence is TGTGCCAGCAGTCAGAACACCGGGGAGCTGTTTTTT. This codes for CASSQNTGELFF.

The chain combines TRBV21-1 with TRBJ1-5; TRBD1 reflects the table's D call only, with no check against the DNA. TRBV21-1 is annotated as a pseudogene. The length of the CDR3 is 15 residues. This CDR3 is CASSKGEQGSQPQHF. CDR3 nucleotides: TGTGCCAGCAGCAAAGGGGAACAGGGAAGTCAGCCCCAGCATTTT.

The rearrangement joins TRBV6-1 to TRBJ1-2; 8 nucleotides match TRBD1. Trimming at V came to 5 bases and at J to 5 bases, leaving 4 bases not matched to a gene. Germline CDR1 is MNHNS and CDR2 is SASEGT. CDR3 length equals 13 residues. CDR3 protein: CASSSGGSYGYTF. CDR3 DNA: TGTGCCAGCAGTTCAGGGGGCTCATATGGCTACACCTTC.

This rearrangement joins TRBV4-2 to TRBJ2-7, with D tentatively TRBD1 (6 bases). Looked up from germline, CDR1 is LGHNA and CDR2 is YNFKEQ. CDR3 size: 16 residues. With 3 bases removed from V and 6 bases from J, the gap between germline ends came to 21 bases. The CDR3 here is CASSQHRDIVRGEQYF. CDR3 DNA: TGTGCCAGCAGCCAGCATAGGGACATCGTTCGAGGCGAGCAGTACTTC.